This T cell receptor (beta chain) was sequenced during a study of CD8 T cells in ankylosing spondylitis. From the 5' RACE reads, TCRdb called clonotypes with MiXCR, one entry per CDR3 protein. The data show 200,000 or so distinct CDR3 sequences, 10% to 15% seen once. This CDR3 is built from 15 residues. From germline, CDR1 is MNHNS and CDR2 SASEGT. V gave up 6 bases and J gave up 7 bases, with 18 bases separating them. The receptor was derived from a female donor with ankylosing spondylitis or in good health (not recorded which). The chain couples TRBV6-1 to TRBJ2-2; D is tentatively TRBD1 or TRBD2 (6 bases each). The sample taken for sequencing was blood, either unsorted or a sorted T cell fraction (not recorded which). The CDR3 sequence: CASSFTKGGIGELFF. CDR3 coding DNA: TGTGCCAGCAGCTTTACAAAGGGGGGCATCGGGGAGCTGTTTTTT.